The present T cell receptor (beta chain) was sequenced within a study of T cell responses to AZD1222 COVID-19 vaccine. Study-wide points: Only six AZD1222 recipients tested seropositive at baseline. Breadth and depth of Spike-specific TCRs rose after two AZD1222 doses. Females outnumbered males among donors, who were mostly white British; clonal diversity was possibly underestimated.

V shed 7 bases, J shed 7 bases, and the junction held 7 bases outside the gene matches. The CDR3 covers 13 residues. The germline V gene has CDR1 SGDLS and CDR2 YYNGEE. Comments on this clone: The antigen is undetermined.

Only in-frame clones appear in the TCRdb table, and some are missing; sequencing was by immunoSEQ multiplex PCR. The sample contains approximately 200,000 clones, approximately 94% of which appear only once. This TCR derives from an adult in good health. V usage is TRBV9 and J usage is TRBJ2-3; TRBD1 matches at 9 bases. The material was peripheral blood, obtained on day 0 of AZD1222 vaccination. For the CDR3, the DNA is TGTGCCAGCTCAGAGGGACAGGGAAATACGCAGTATTTT. Amino acids: CASSEGQGNTQYF.